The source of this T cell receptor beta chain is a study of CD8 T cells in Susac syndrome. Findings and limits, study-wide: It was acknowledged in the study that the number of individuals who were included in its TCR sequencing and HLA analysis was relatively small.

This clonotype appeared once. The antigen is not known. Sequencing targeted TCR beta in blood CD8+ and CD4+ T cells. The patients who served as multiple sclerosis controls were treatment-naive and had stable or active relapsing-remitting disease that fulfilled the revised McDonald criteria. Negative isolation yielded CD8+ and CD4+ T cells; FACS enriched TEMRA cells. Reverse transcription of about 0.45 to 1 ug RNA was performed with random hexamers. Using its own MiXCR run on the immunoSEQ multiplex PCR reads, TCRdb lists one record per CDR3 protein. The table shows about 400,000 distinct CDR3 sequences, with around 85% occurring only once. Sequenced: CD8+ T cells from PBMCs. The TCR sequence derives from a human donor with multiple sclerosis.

The CDR3, as DNA: TGCAGCGTTGTTGTGGGGGGACAAGAGACCCAGTACTTC. Its translation: CSVVVGGQETQYF. The V gene is TRBV29-1, the J gene TRBJ2-5; possibly TRBD2 for D (6 bases). The V gene lost 4 bases and the J gene lost 2 bases, with 11 bases spanning the gap. The V gene's germline CDR1 is SQVTM and CDR2 ANQGSEA. This CDR3 has 13 residues.